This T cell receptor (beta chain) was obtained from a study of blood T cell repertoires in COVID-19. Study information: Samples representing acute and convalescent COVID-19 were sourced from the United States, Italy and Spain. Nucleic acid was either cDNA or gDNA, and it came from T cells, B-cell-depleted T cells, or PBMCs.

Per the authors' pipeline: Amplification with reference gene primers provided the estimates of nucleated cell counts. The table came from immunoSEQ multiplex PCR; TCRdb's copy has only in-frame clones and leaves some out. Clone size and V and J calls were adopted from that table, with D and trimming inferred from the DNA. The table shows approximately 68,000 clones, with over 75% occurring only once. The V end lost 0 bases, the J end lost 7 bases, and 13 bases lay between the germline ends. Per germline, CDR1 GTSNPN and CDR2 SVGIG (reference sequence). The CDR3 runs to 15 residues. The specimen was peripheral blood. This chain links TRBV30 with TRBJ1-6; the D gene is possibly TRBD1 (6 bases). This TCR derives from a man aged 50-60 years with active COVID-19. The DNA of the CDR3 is TGTGCCTGGAGTGTAGGAGCGGGGGCAAATTCACCCCTCCACTTT. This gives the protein CAWSVGAGANSPLHF.